This T cell receptor (beta chain) appears in the sequencing data of a study of response to subunit inactivated influenza vaccine. Study-wide results and caveats: Each seasonal influenza vaccination recruits few new T cells, the authors suggested.

Via MiXCR, TCRdb re-called the RT-PCR reads, giving one row per CDR3 protein. In the table there are 560,000 or so distinct CDR3 sequences, under 9% of which are singletons. This clonotype has a handful of counts. The antigen remains undetermined. The CDR3 is 13 amino acids. CDR1 and CDR2 (germline): SQVTM, ANQGSEA. V lost 7 bases, J lost 2 bases, and 14 bases lay in between. Here the sequenced sample was PBMCs from blood, taken roughly 24 months after vaccination. The receptor comes from a man in his fifties or sixties who received an inactivated influenza vaccine. The rearrangement uses TRBV29-1 and TRBJ1-1; D gene unclear. CDR3 sequence reads: CSGTWGFNTEAFF. The CDR3 DNA reads TGCAGCGGAACCTGGGGATTCAACACTGAAGCTTTCTTT.